Listed below are T cell receptor beta chains from one sample, sequenced in a study of shared clonotypes between healthy human individuals. Assay used: immunoSEQ multiplex PCR; TCRdb lists only in-frame clones, some missing. Of roughly 330,000 clones in the sample, about 74% were seen once. The material sequenced was memory CD4+ T cells sorted from blood. These receptors originate from a man in his thirties or forties in good health. The CDR3 runs from the conserved cysteine through the conserved F or W.

>15|TRBV5-1|TRBJ2-2
CASSGTGGAAGELFF
>16|TRBV19|TRBJ1-5
CASSIGTDRARQPQHF
>17|TRBV28|TRBJ2-3
CASRGAGPPEIYDTQYF
>13|TRBV28|TRBJ2-7
CASSLPWGYEQYF
>16|TRBV5-4|TRBJ2-5
CASSLISSGSGETQYF
>16|TRBV11-2|TRBJ2-6
CASSLNTGGGANVLTF
>14|TRBV19|TRBJ1-1
CATTQIGTNTEAFF
>15|TRBV7-7|TRBJ2-7
CASSSGLARTYEQYF
>16|TRBV19|TRBJ1-5
CASSTHLQGTNQPQHF
>14|TRBV4-3|TRBJ2-7
CASSQDPLFYEQYF
>17|TRBV18|TRBJ2-1
CASSPYPGGASYNEQFF
>16|TRBV5-1|TRBJ2-1
CASSLGYGRDNNEQFF
>14|TRBV5-1|TRBJ1-2
CASSLGQGALGYTF
>17|TRBV28|TRBJ2-6
CASSRTGTGRRANVLTF
>14|TRBV7-9|TRBJ2-3
CASSRNSGGDTQYF
>16|TRBV21-1|TRBJ2-5
CASSKAKDLVHETQYF
>15|TRBV5-4|TRBJ2-5
CASSPGESHQETQYF
>13|TRBV10-3|TRBJ1-2
CAISAQQEYGYTF
>15|TRBV6-6|TRBJ2-7
CASSYGTPYSYEQYF
>12|TRBV6-1|TRBJ2-7
CASSVQGALRYF
>14|TRBV2|TRBJ1-5
CASNPGGRNEPQHF
>17|TRBV7-9|TRBJ2-5
CASSEGTSGRAGETQYF
>15|TRBV6-1|TRBJ1-2
CASSGVIFSLDGYTF
>14|TRBV5-1|TRBJ2-3
CASSQTPDTDTQYF
>15|TRBV5-1|TRBJ1-4
CASSLVTGADEKLFF
>12|TRBV7-2|TRBJ2-3
CASRRDADTQYF
>13|TRBV2|TRBJ1-1
CASRNQGNTEAFF
>13|TRBV5-4|TRBJ2-7
CASSSRGRGEQYF
>15|TRBV27|TRBJ1-4
CASSPPGARSEKLFF
>16|TRBV11-2|TRBJ2-5
CASSLERMRGGETQYF
>16|TRBV7-2|TRBJ2-1
CASSLPRGFSYNEQFF
>15|TRBV7-2|TRBJ2-7
CASSLRRGSSYEQYF